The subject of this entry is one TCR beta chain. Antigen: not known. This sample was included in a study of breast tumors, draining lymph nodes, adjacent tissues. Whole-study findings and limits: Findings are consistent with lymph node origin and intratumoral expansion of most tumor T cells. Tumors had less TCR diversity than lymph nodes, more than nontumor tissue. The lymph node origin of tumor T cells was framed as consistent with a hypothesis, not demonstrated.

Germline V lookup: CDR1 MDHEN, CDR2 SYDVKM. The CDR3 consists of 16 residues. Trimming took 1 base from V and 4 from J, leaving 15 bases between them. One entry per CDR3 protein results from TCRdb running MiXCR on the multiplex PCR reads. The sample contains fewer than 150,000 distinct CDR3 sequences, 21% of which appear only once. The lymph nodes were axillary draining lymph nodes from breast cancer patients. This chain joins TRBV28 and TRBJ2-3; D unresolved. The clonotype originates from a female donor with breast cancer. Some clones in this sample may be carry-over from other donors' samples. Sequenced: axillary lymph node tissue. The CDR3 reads CASSLFTGMAPDTQYF. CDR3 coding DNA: TGTGCCAGCAGTTTATTCACCGGAATGGCCCCAGATACGCAGTATTTT.